This T cell receptor (beta chain) was identified during a study of blood T cells in healthy people across ages. Study results and limitations: More naive CD4+ cells and higher diversity marked long-lived donors relative to aged donors.

Healthy Russian Caucasian donors spanned ages roughly 6 to 100 years. The CDR3 loop spans 18 amino acids. V was shortened by 6 bases and J by 13 bases, with 34 bases between the two germline ends. Germline V gives CDR1 SGHTA, CDR2 FQGNSA. For the second PCR, which ran for about 7 to 11 cycles, a sample-barcoded 5' primer and a J-beta primer mix were used. TCRdb reprocessed the 5' RACE reads via MiXCR and lists one record per CDR3 protein. The sample records hundreds of thousands of distinct CDR3 sequences, approximately 31% being singletons. Ten or more counts support this clonotype. The antigen remains unidentified.

The sequencing sample was made of blood. J is TRBJ2-4 and V is TRBV7-2; D is perhaps TRBD1 or TRBD2 (5 bases each). This receptor was taken from a woman of 80 years or more in good health. CDR3 DNA: TGTGCCAGCAGTCAGGGAAAGATGGTGCAAATGGGCGAGGGTTCGCAGTACTTC. Its translation is CASSQGKMVQMGEGSQYF.